This entry describes one TCR beta chain. Profiled with immunoSEQ multiplex PCR; TCRdb holds only in-frame clones, not every one. The table shows about 42,000 clones, with about nine tenths occurring only once. The record originates from a study of T cell responses to AZD1222 COVID-19 vaccine. CDR1 and CDR2 from the germline V gene are LNHDA and SQIVND (reference sequence). V was shortened by 1 base and J by 4 bases, with 11 bases between the two germline ends. The CDR3 has 15 amino acids. The origin of this receptor is an adult who received the AZD1222 COVID-19 vaccine. The J gene is TRBJ2-1, the V gene TRBV19; D unresolved. The source was peripheral blood, collected 28 days after the second AZD1222 dose. This chain's CDR3 is CASSIAQEQYNEQFF. CDR3 DNA sequence: TGTGCCAGTAGTATAGCCCAGGAACAGTACAATGAGCAGTTCTTC.